The source of this T cell receptor beta chain is a study of blood T cell repertoires in COVID-19. Across the whole study: Italy, Spain and the United States were the sources of the convalescent and acute COVID-19 samples. PBMCs, B-cell-depleted T cells, or T cells provided the cDNA or gDNA that made up the material.

V lost 8 bases, J lost 0 bases, and 4 bases stayed unmatched. This CDR3 region has 13 residues. Germline V gene lookup returns CDR1 GTSNPN and CDR2 SVGIG (reference sequence). This clone was seen more than once but under ten times. Per the original methods: Scientists estimated how many nucleated cells there were by amplifying reference gene primers. Method: immunoSEQ multiplex PCR; TCRdb's copy keeps in-frame clones and lacks some. The V and J calls and clone size come from that table; D and trimming were worked out from the DNA. The table has 55,000 to 70,000 clones, approximately 83% seen once. This receptor was obtained from a woman older than 75 with acute or convalescent COVID-19. The chain is built from TRBV30 and TRBJ1-3, with 7 bases that match TRBD1. The sample was peripheral blood. CDR3 nucleotide sequence: TGTGCCCTGGAGGGGGCCTCTGGAAACACCATATATTTT. Protein: CALEGASGNTIYF.